This T cell receptor (beta chain) was observed in a study of glioma-infiltrating T cells after dendritic cell vaccination. Study-wide background: Dendritic cells derived from monocytes and pulsed with autologous tumor lysate formed the vaccine.

Repertoires were generated with immunoSEQ multiplex PCR, while TCRdb's copy carries only in-frame clones and drops some. The sample yields around 96,000 clones, approximately 80% seen once. The CDR3 has 15 amino acids. Trimming removed 0 bases at V and 6 bases at J, with 14 bases between. The germline CDR1 and CDR2 sequences are GTSNPN and SVGIG (reference sequence). The chain recombines TRBV30 with TRBJ2-2, with TRBD2 as a possible D gene (6 bases). Sample: blood, taken before dendritic cell vaccination. The TCR originated in a human donor with glioblastoma. The CDR3 is CAWSVSGSRAGELFF. In DNA form, the CDR3 reads TGTGCCTGGAGTGTATCCGGGAGTAGGGCCGGGGAGCTGTTTTTT.